This is a list of T cell receptor beta chains from one sample in a study of CD8 T cells in Susac syndrome. TCRdb called the immunoSEQ multiplex PCR reads again in MiXCR, with one record for every CDR3 protein. The sample comprises 300,000 or so distinct CDR3 sequences, 92% of which are singletons, and approximately 0.065% rests with the top ten. The sample taken for sequencing was CD4+ T cells from PBMCs. The source is a human donor with multiple sclerosis. CDR3s include the opening cysteine and the closing phenylalanine or tryptophan. The order of the fields is clone size, D gene, V gene, J gene, CDR3 length, CDR3 protein, CDR3 DNA. D genes are given only for firm matches. Size is stated for part of the rows, as once, few or many counts, or as a class when the clone is expanded.

>NA|NA|TRBV7-3|TRBJ2-1|15
CASGFTGETYNEQFF
TGTGCCAGCGGTTTTACGGGAGAAACTTACAATGAGCAGTTCTTC
>NA|NA|TRBV29-1|TRBJ1-1|13
CSVLTGGNTEAFF
TGCAGCGTCCTTACAGGTGGGAACACTGAAGCTTTCTTT
>NA|TRBD1|TRBV29-1|TRBJ1-1|13
CSVRRDRGTEAFF
TGCAGCGTTCGCCGGGACAGGGGAACTGAAGCTTTCTTT
>NA|TRBD2|TRBV6-2/TRBV6-3|TRBJ2-2|18
CASKGRSGRALDTGELFF
TGTGCCAGCAAGGGTCGGAGCGGGAGGGCCCTGGACACCGGGGAGCTGTTTTTT
>NA|TRBD1|TRBV20-1|TRBJ1-2|16
CSARVWGQGADYGYTF
TGCAGTGCTAGAGTTTGGGGACAGGGGGCCGACTATGGCTACACCTTC
>NA|TRBD1|TRBV7-9|TRBJ1-2|15
CASSPPGQGVDGYTF
TGTGCCAGCAGCCCGCCGGGACAGGGCGTGGATGGCTACACCTTC
>NA|TRBD1|TRBV18|TRBJ2-6|18
CASSLIGTGNTGANVLTF
TGTGCCAGCTCACTGATAGGGACAGGAAACACTGGGGCCAACGTCCTGACTTTC
>NA|TRBD2|TRBV7-2|TRBJ2-3|15
CASSPSAGGTDTQYF
TGTGCCAGCAGCCCCTCGGCGGGGGGCACAGATACGCAGTATTTT
>NA|NA|TRBV7-3|TRBJ2-3|13
CASSLSPDNTQYF
TGTGCCAGCAGCTTAAGCCCGGATAATACGCAGTATTTT
>NA|TRBD1|TRBV6-6|TRBJ2-5|15
CASSYGGTGAGAQYF
TGTGCCAGCAGTTACGGGGGGACAGGGGCGGGAGCCCAGTACTTC
>NA|TRBD2|TRBV7-2|TRBJ2-2|15
CASSRTSGRVGELFF
TGTGCCAGCAGCAGGACTAGCGGGAGGGTCGGGGAGCTGTTTTTT
>NA|TRBD2|TRBV30|TRBJ2-1|14
CAWESGGNYNEQFF
TGTGCCTGGGAAAGCGGGGGGAACTACAATGAGCAGTTCTTC
>NA|NA|TRBV6-6|TRBJ2-5|13
CASCGGDMETQYF
TGTGCCAGCTGTGGGGGAGATATGGAGACCCAGTACTTC
>NA|TRBD1|TRBV5-6|TRBJ1-2|14
CASSLTGVDYGYTF
TGTGCCAGCAGCTTGACAGGGGTCGACTATGGCTACACCTTC
>NA|TRBD1|TRBV11-2|TRBJ2-5|13
CASSRDRGETQYF
TGTGCCAGCAGCCGAGACAGGGGAGAGACCCAGTACTTC
>NA|TRBD1|TRBV29-1|TRBJ2-2|15
CSVGGGRGRTGELFF
TGCAGCGTAGGAGGGGGCAGGGGGCGCACCGGGGAGCTGTTTTTT
>NA|NA|TRBV2|TRBJ1-2|16
CASSRPDGGNLYGYTF
TGTGCCAGCAGTCGGCCAGACGGGGGGAACCTCTATGGCTACACCTTC
>once|NA|TRBV7-9|TRBJ1-2|14
CASSAMAANYGYTF
TGTGCCAGCAGCGCCATGGCAGCCAACTATGGCTACACCTTC
>NA|NA|TRBV20-1|TRBJ2-3|15
CSARAISLSTDTQYF
TGCAGTGCTAGGGCCATTTCCTTGAGCACAGATACGCAGTATTTT
>once|NA|TRBV19|TRBJ1-4|15
CASSSSDPAEEKLFF
TGTGCCAGTAGTTCCTCGGACCCGGCCGAGGAAAAACTGTTTTTT
>once|NA|TRBV4-3|TRBJ2-1|18
CASSQDRGWDRLYNEQFF
TGCGCCAGCAGCCAAGATCGGGGGTGGGACCGACTCTACAATGAGCAGTTCTTC
>NA|TRBD2|TRBV25-1|TRBJ2-3|15
CASSDWGSGADTQYF
TGTGCCAGCAGTGATTGGGGTAGCGGGGCTGATACGCAGTATTTT
>NA|TRBD2|TRBV12-3/TRBV12-4|TRBJ2-5|14
CASQRAGGQKTQYF
TGTGCCAGCCAGAGGGCGGGGGGGCAAAAGACCCAGTACTTC
>NA|NA|TRBV7-9|TRBJ1-2|13
CASSFLSAEGYTF
TGTGCCAGCAGCTTTCTTTCGGCAGAAGGCTACACCTTC
>NA|NA|TRBV12-3/TRBV12-4|TRBJ1-4|16
CASSLGLTRHNEKLFF
TGTGCCAGCAGTTTAGGGTTGACCCGTCATAATGAAAAACTGTTTTTT
>NA|NA|TRBV7-2|TRBJ1-2|13
CASSARGVYGYTF
TGTGCCAGCAGCGCCCGTGGGGTCTATGGCTACACCTTC
>NA|NA|TRBV19|TRBJ1-6|16
CASSISVGPTNSPLHF
TGTGCCAGTAGTATTAGTGTCGGACCGACTAATTCACCCCTCCACTTT
>NA|NA|TRBV29-1|TRBJ1-2|13
CSAALLGVYGYTF
TGCAGCGCTGCGTTACTGGGGGTTTATGGCTACACCTTC
>NA|NA|TRBV18|TRBJ1-4|14
CASSPGATNEKLFF
TGTGCCAGCTCACCGGGAGCCACTAATGAAAAACTGTTTTTT
>NA|NA|TRBV30|TRBJ1-2|16
CAWSVTFRTLSDGYTF
TGTGCCTGGAGTGTAACCTTCCGGACGCTTTCGGATGGCTACACCTTC
>few|TRBD1|TRBV14|TRBJ1-1|14
CASRLQGANTEAFF
TGTGCCAGCAGGCTACAGGGGGCGAACACTGAAGCTTTCTTT
>NA|TRBD2|TRBV5-1|TRBJ2-7|16
CASSLGLAGVSYEQYF
TGCGCCAGCAGCTTGGGACTAGCGGGCGTCTCCTACGAGCAGTACTTC
>NA|NA|TRBV12-3/TRBV12-4|TRBJ2-7|13
CASSLGTTYEQYF
TGTGCCAGCAGTTTAGGAACAACCTACGAGCAGTACTTC
>NA|NA|TRBV10-3|TRBJ1-5|12
CAIGSHDQPQHF
TGTGCCATCGGTTCGCATGATCAGCCCCAGCATTTT
>NA|TRBD2|TRBV6-5|TRBJ2-1|15
CASRASGRRGNEQFF
TGTGCCAGCAGGGCTAGCGGGAGAAGGGGCAATGAGCAGTTCTTC
>NA|NA|TRBV30|TRBJ1-1|14
CAWRYGGSGTEAFF
TGTGCCTGGAGATACGGGGGATCGGGCACTGAAGCTTTCTTT
>NA|TRBD2|TRBV29-1|TRBJ2-5|13
CSVVYAGGETQYF
TGCAGCGTTGTGTATGCGGGGGGGGAGACCCAGTACTTC